Each of the 17 T cell receptor beta chains below was sequenced from the same sample in a study of shared clonotypes between healthy human individuals (dated by TCRdb to about 2020). The protocol used for the library was the immunoSEQ multiplex PCR assay. The immuneACCESS repertoire file appears here via TCRdb, limited to in-frame rearrangements. These files lack a portion of the clones; in checked studies, under half of the deficit traces to unresolved V genes, and the cause of the others is not known. The sample table contains 850,000 to 1,100,000 clones; only one count was recorded for roughly 77% of them. The leading ten clones occupy about 0.94% of the sample. The sample consisted of memory CD4+ T cells from PBMCs. This specimen's cell subset or site label, interpreted: CD45RA-negative fraction. These receptors all stem from a young man in good health. Some clones in this sample may be carry-over from other donors' samples.

The J gene is TRBJ2-5, the V gene TRBV2; 10 bases fit TRBD2. The CDR3 has 15 residues. V shed 8 bases, J shed 9 bases, and the junction held 15 bases outside the gene matches. Per germline, CDR1 SNHLY and CDR2 FYNNEI. CDR3 DNA: TGTGCCAGCGGTACTAGCGGGGCCCCGGGGGTGGCCCAGTACTTC. Protein: CASGTSGAPGVAQYF.

The chain links TRBV5-1 to TRBJ2-7; D perhaps matches TRBD1 (6 bases). CDR3 length equals 16 residues. CDR1 is SGHRS and CDR2 is YFSETQ in the germline V gene. Trimming stripped 4 bases from V and 6 bases from J, with 23 bases between. The CDR3 bases are TGCGCCAGCAGCCCGTCCCCGGACAGAATCAAGGTCGAGCAGTACTTC. Residues: CASSPSPDRIKVEQYF.

The table lists this clone with a count of one. This may be a read error, as it is one base from a much larger clone. Within the sample, other DNA sequences also encode this same CDR3. This chain joins TRBV7-9 and TRBJ2-7; D is undetermined. V lost 2 bases and J 1 base, leaving 0 bases between the germline ends. Germline V gene data show CDR1 as SEHNR and CDR2 as FQNEAQ (reference sequence). This CDR3 has 11 residues. CDR3: CASSLSYEQYF. The CDR3 DNA reads TGTGCCAGCAGCTTATCCTACGAGCAGTACTTC.

This chain uses TRBV28 with TRBJ2-5; 12 bases align to TRBD2. Near its end, the DNA agrees better with TRBJ2-7, so the J call may be wrong. Germline CDR1 MDHEN, CDR2 SYDVKM. This CDR3 is 15 amino acids long. The CDR3 sequence is CASSTPSGRVYEQYF. The DNA for the CDR3 is TGTGCCAGCAGTACTCCTAGCGGGAGGGTCTACGAGCAGTACTTC.

The chain joins TRBV14 to TRBJ2-7; D is possibly TRBD1 or TRBD2 (6 bases each). CDR1 is SGHDN and CDR2 is FVKESK in the germline V gene. The CDR3 consists of 14 residues. The germline V and J ends were trimmed by 5 bases and 7 bases, with 18 bases remaining between them. The CDR3 nucleotides read TGTGCCAGCAGCTTCGGGACATATGGAGGGGAGCAGTACTTC. Translating it yields CASSFGTYGGEQYF.

This chain joins TRBV9 and TRBJ2-7; 8 bases map to TRBD2. Trimming took 0 bases from V and 3 from J; bases not matched to a gene: 5. The CDR3 extends over 15 amino acids. Germline CDR1 is SGDLS and CDR2 is YYNGEE. CDR3 residues: CASSVAGGELYEQYF. DNA of the CDR3: TGTGCCAGCAGCGTAGCGGGGGGGGAACTCTACGAGCAGTACTTC.

This clone appeared a few times. Other DNA sequences in this sample translate to the same CDR3. The rearrangement links TRBV27 to TRBJ2-5; the D is unclear. V lost 2 bases to trimming and J lost 0 bases, with 7 bases between them. The CDR3 has 14 amino acids. Germline assignment: CDR1 MNHEY and CDR2 SMNVEV (reference sequence). This chain's CDR3 is CASSLTGNQETQYF. CDR3 coding DNA: TGTGCCAGCAGTTTAACGGGTAACCAAGAGACCCAGTACTTC.

The genes are TRBV6-9 and TRBJ1-4; D gene unclear. Between the trimmed V and J ends, which lost 2 bases and 0 bases, there was a span of 13 bases. Germline V gene data show CDR1 as MNHGY and CDR2 as SVAAGI. CDR3 length: 17 amino acids. The CDR3 bases are TGTGCCAGCAGTTATCGGATAAGAAATGCAACTAATGAAAAACTGTTTTTT. This translates into CASSYRIRNATNEKLFF.

This clone has at least ten counts. V usage is TRBV11-2 and J usage is TRBJ2-7; 10 nucleotides match TRBD1. Trimming removed 5 bases from V and 0 bases from J; junction bases left unmatched: 7. Germline CDR1 SGHAT, CDR2 FQNNGV. CDR3 length: 16 residues. CDR3 sequence (DNA): TGTGCCAGCAGCCGACGGGACAGGGGCTTCTCCTACGAGCAGTACTTC. It yields the protein CASSRRDRGFSYEQYF. The whole variable domain, remainder taken from reference TRBV11-2 and TRBJ2-7, is EAGVAQSPRYKIIEKRQSVAFWCNPISGHATLYWYQQILGQGPKLLIQFQNNGVVDDSQLPKDRFSAERLKGVDSTLKIQPAKLEDSAVYLCASSRRDRGFSYEQYFGPGTRLTVT.

This rearrangement joins TRBV15 to TRBJ2-5, with TRBD2 matching 13 bases. This CDR3 spans 17 amino acids. CDR1 LNHNV and CDR2 YYDKDF come from the germline V gene (reference sequence). J lost 2 bases, V lost 1 base, and 4 bases had no gene match. Here the CDR3 DNA reads TGTGCCACCAGCAGAGGCTCGGGACTAGCGGGGCAAGAGACCCAGTACTTC. Translating it yields CATSRGSGLAGQETQYF.

This chain joins TRBV7-9 and TRBJ1-1; no definite D call. Germline V gene lookup returns CDR1 SEHNR and CDR2 FQNEAQ (reference sequence). The V end was cut by 1 base, the J end by 1 base, with 7 bases between. This CDR3 comprises 14 residues. CDR3 sequence: CASSLGEWNTEAFF. In DNA form, the CDR3 reads TGTGCCAGCAGCTTAGGGGAGTGGAACACTGAAGCTTTCTTT.

The V gene is TRBV2, the J gene TRBJ2-2; D is unclear. Germline V gene lookup returns CDR1 SNHLY and CDR2 FYNNEI. The ends were cut back, 5 bases at V and 6 bases at J, with 7 bases in the middle. This CDR3 is 12 amino acids long. The CDR3 sequence: CASSFQAGELFF. CDR3 bases: TGTGCCAGCAGTTTCCAGGCCGGGGAGCTGTTTTTT.

The V gene is TRBV6-5, the J gene TRBJ1-6; D is perhaps TRBD1 (5 bases). Trimming shortened V by 8 bases and J by 9 bases, and 14 bases separated the two germline ends. Germline CDR1 is MNHEY and CDR2 is SVGAGI. This CDR3 contains 13 residues. The CDR3 protein is CASGAQRSSPLHF. CDR3 nucleotide sequence: TGTGCCAGCGGGGCCCAGAGAAGTTCACCCCTCCACTTT.

This clone was counted between two and nine times. The chain employs TRBV27 and TRBJ1-2, with D possibly TRBD1 on 6 matching bases. Germline CDR1 MNHEY, CDR2 SMNVEV (reference sequence). V was cut by 5 bases and J by 5 bases, with 15 bases left in between. This CDR3 has 14 amino acids. The CDR3 region is CASSHYRELYGYTF. The CDR3 DNA follows: TGTGCCAGCAGTCACTACAGGGAGCTGTATGGCTACACCTTC.

The sample holds one count of this clone. The V call is TRBV7-8, the J call TRBJ2-1, with 7 bases matching TRBD1. CDR3 length: 16 amino acids. V was clipped by 2 bases and J by 7 bases; unmatched bases: 11. Germline V gene data show CDR1 as SGHVS and CDR2 as FQNEAQ. The CDR3 coding sequence is TGTGCCAGCAGCTTATTAGGGACAGCCTTAAAGAATGAGCAGTTCTTC. This codes for CASSLLGTALKNEQFF.

The rearrangement uses TRBV4-3 and TRBJ1-2; D remains ambiguous. The germline V gene encodes CDR1 LGHNA and CDR2 YSLEER. This CDR3 spans 14 amino acids. Trimming removed 1 base from V and 5 bases from J, with 11 bases in between. The CDR3 region has the DNA TGCGCCAGCAGCCAAGGTAATTCAGGATATGGCTACACCTTC. This sequence encodes CASSQGNSGYGYTF.

The chain joins TRBV27 to TRBJ2-5, with TRBD1 identical over 10 bases. The CDR3 is 12 amino acids. The V gene's germline CDR1 is MNHEY and CDR2 SMNVEV (reference sequence). Losses at the gene ends were 8 bases for V and 11 bases for J; bases not matched to a gene: 8. CDR3 sequence: CASGWTGGGQYF. The CDR3 DNA reads as TGTGCCAGCGGGTGGACAGGGGGGGGACAGTACTTC.